This TCR beta chain was obtained from a study of cytomegalovirus exposure and HLA in healthy donors. Looking at the study overall: There were over 350 genotyped donors. Of these, 81% fell in the genetic ancestry cluster associated with self-reported Caucasian donors. Study findings and constraints: Cytomegalovirus-associated TCR beta chains were listed, numbering 150 to 200. The authors considered a cluster of highly shared sequence variants likely to be a sequencing artifact.

Use of 60 Vbeta and 13 Jbeta primers characterized the PCR. The repertoire was sequenced with immunoSEQ multiplex PCR; TCRdb's copy has only in-frame clones and lacks some. The sample lists about 94,000 clones, more than 75% seen once, with 0.7% to 0.85% in the top ten. This clone has a single count. Its antigen is unidentified. V was clipped by 5 bases and J by 0 bases, with 19 bases between them. The CDR3 is made up of 17 amino acids. Germline V lookup: CDR1 SNHLY, CDR2 FYNNEI. The chain links TRBV2 to TRBJ1-1; D is perhaps TRBD1 (6 bases). Sequencing used PBMCs. The sequence was collected from a woman aged 60 to 75 in good health and CMV-seronegative. CDR3 residues: CASSRPGTLTLNTEAFF. The CDR3 region has the DNA TGTGCCAGCAGTCGACCTGGGACACTTACTTTGAACACTGAAGCTTTCTTT.